The sequence of this T cell receptor beta chain was determined in a study of T cell responses to AZD1222 COVID-19 vaccine. Repertoires were generated with immunoSEQ multiplex PCR, while TCRdb's copy carries only in-frame clones and drops some. This sample has 120,000 or so clones; roughly nine tenths occur once, and the top ten carry around 1.7%. The table lists this clone with a few counts. Its antigen remains unidentified. Whole-study results and caveats: Repertoire sampling was restricted to post-peak T cell response timepoints.

The germline V and J ends were trimmed by 1 base and 10 bases, with 11 bases remaining between them. This CDR3 has 14 residues. Germline V gene sequence: CDR1 MGHRA, CDR2 YSYEKL. This rearrangement joins TRBV4-1 to TRBJ1-6, with D perhaps TRBD1 (6 bases). The material sequenced was peripheral blood, taken on day 0 of AZD1222 vaccination. The source of this sequence is an adult in good health. CDR3 amino acids: CASSQVRGRSPLHF. In DNA form, the CDR3 reads TGCGCCAGCAGCCAAGTAAGGGGGAGGTCACCCCTCCACTTT.